Listed below are T cell receptor beta chains from one sample, sequenced in a study of blood T cell repertoires in COVID-19. TCRdb's copy holds only in-frame clones and misses some; the assay was immunoSEQ multiplex PCR. Of around 180,000 clones detected, approximately 91% appear once; the ten largest clones hold approximately 2.1%. Sequencing input: peripheral blood. The receptors stem from a man between 70 and 80 years old with active or convalescent COVID-19. Each CDR3 is given with its conserved first and last residue. D genes are given only for firm matches. Clone size appears in some rows only: once, few, many, or a class for an expanded clone.

v_gene	d_gene	j_gene	abundance	CDR3nt	CDR3aa
TRBV7-2	TRBD2	TRBJ2-5	.	TGTGCCAGCAGCTTAGGTGTCGGGGGGGACCAAGAGACCCAGTACTTC	CASSLGVGGDQETQYF
TRBV7-2	TRBD2	TRBJ2-5	.	TGTGCCAGCAGTTCGGGACTAGCGGGGGGGACCGAAGGGACCCAGTACTTC	CASSSGLAGGTEGTQYF
TRBV4-3	.	TRBJ2-1	.	TGCGCCAGCAGCCGTAGCTGGGTGTCCTACAATGAGCAGTTCTTC	CASSRSWVSYNEQFF
TRBV11-2	.	TRBJ2-2	.	TGTGCCAGCAGCTTAGATACGGTGACCGGGGAGCTGTTTTTT	CASSLDTVTGELFF
TRBV7-9	TRBD2	TRBJ2-1	.	TGTGCCAGCAGTAATAGCGGGATTGATCCTCCACGCAATGAGCAGTTCTTC	CASSNSGIDPPRNEQFF
TRBV7-2	TRBD1	TRBJ2-7	once	TGTGCCAGCAGCCCCGGGACAGGGTGGGAGCAGTACTTC	CASSPGTGWEQYF
TRBV27	.	TRBJ2-5	.	TGTGCCAGCAGTTCACAGGCTACCCAAGAGACCCAGTACTTC	CASSSQATQETQYF
TRBV10-1	.	TRBJ2-3	.	TGCGCCAGCAGTGGGAATCGGGAGCGTACGCAGTATTTT	CASSGNRERTQYF
TRBV28	.	TRBJ1-1	.	TGTGCCAGCAGTTTATCAGGAATGAACACTGAAGCTTTCTTT	CASSLSGMNTEAFF
TRBV30	TRBD2	TRBJ2-6	.	TGTGCCTGGAGTCAATTGGGGACTACGGCCAACGTCCTGACTTTC	CAWSQLGTTANVLTF
TRBV19	.	TRBJ1-2	.	TGTGCCAGTAGTAATGCGGGGAGAGAGGGAACTTATGGCTACACCTTC	CASSNAGREGTYGYTF
TRBV7-2	.	TRBJ2-1	.	TGTGCCAGCAGCTTAGTTTCAGGGGGGAATGAGCAGTTCTTC	CASSLVSGGNEQFF
TRBV2	TRBD2	TRBJ2-3	medium-sized	TGTGCCAGCAGACTAAGCGGGGTTGGCACAGATACGCAGTATTTT	CASRLSGVGTDTQYF
TRBV5-1	TRBD1	TRBJ1-1	.	TGCGCCAGCAGCTTGTGGACAGGGGGAGGTATCACTGAAGCTTTCTTT	CASSLWTGGGITEAFF
TRBV10-3	TRBD2	TRBJ2-1	.	TGTGCCATCAGTGAGTCGGCGGGAGGGAATGAGCAGTTCTTC	CAISESAGGNEQFF
TRBV5-1	TRBD2	TRBJ2-7	.	TGCGCCAGCAGCTTGATGGCGGGGGTCGAGCAGTACTTC	CASSLMAGVEQYF
TRBV12-3/TRBV12-4	.	TRBJ1-5	.	TGTGCCAGCAGACAGGGTAATCAGCCCCAGCATTTT	CASRQGNQPQHF
TRBV29-1	TRBD1	TRBJ2-7	.	TGCAGCGTACGGGACAGGGGGCTCTACGAGCAGTACTTC	CSVRDRGLYEQYF
TRBV29-1	.	TRBJ1-1	once	TGCAGCGTTGGCGAGACTCTTAACACTGAAGCTTTCTTT	CSVGETLNTEAFF
TRBV6-2/TRBV6-3	TRBD1	TRBJ1-5	.	TGTGCCAGCAGTCACAGGGGGTTCTTTCAGCCCCAGCATTTT	CASSHRGFFQPQHF
TRBV28	.	TRBJ1-6	.	TGTGCCAGCACCTCACACACGACCGGGGATTCACCCCTCCACTTT	CASTSHTTGDSPLHF
TRBV28	.	TRBJ1-1	.	TGTGCCAGCGGCGAACAGATGAACACTGAAGCTTTCTTT	CASGEQMNTEAFF
TRBV5-6	TRBD1	TRBJ2-7	.	TGTGCCAGCAGCCAGGACAGGGGGAACGAGCAGTACTTC	CASSQDRGNEQYF
TRBV6-5	.	TRBJ2-3	few	TGTGCCAGCAGTATCTCCTTCAGGGTTAGGGATACGCAGTATTTT	CASSISFRVRDTQYF
TRBV18	TRBD1	TRBJ2-7	.	TGTGCCAGCTCACGCCAGACAGGGCCCTACGAGCAGTACTTC	CASSRQTGPYEQYF
TRBV5-1	TRBD1	TRBJ1-1	.	TGCGCCAGCAGCAAGCCGGGACAGGTGAGCACTGAAGCTTTCTTT	CASSKPGQVSTEAFF
TRBV11-2	.	TRBJ1-1	.	TGTGCCAGCAGCTTAGGGGGGGTTGAAGCTTTCTTT	CASSLGGVEAFF
TRBV9	.	TRBJ1-5	few	TGTGCCAGCTCGCCAACAGAAAGCAATCAGCCCCAGCATTTT	CASSPTESNQPQHF
TRBV9	TRBD1	TRBJ1-2	.	TGTGCCAGCAGCGCGGGACAGGGGCCTAACTATGGCTACACCTTC	CASSAGQGPNYGYTF
TRBV13	.	TRBJ2-7	.	TGTGCCAGCAGCTTAGTCGATAGTAACTCCTACGAGCAGTACTTC	CASSLVDSNSYEQYF
TRBV7-2	TRBD2	TRBJ2-3	.	TGTGCCAGCAGCTTTACTAGCGGGATCCTGGGGGATACGCAGTATTTT	CASSFTSGILGDTQYF
TRBV6-5	TRBD2	TRBJ2-1	once	TGTGCCAGCAAACCCGGGGGGGGCTCCTACAATGAGCAGTTCTTC	CASKPGGGSYNEQFF
TRBV29-1	TRBD2	TRBJ2-3	.	TGCAGCGTTGACCGGGGGGGGCCAGATACGCAGTATTTT	CSVDRGGPDTQYF
TRBV18	.	TRBJ2-7	.	TGTGCCAGCTCACCAATAACAGACTCCTACGAGCAGTACTTC	CASSPITDSYEQYF
TRBV5-5	TRBD1	TRBJ2-7	.	TGTGCCAGCAGCGTTCGGGACAGCTACGAGCAGTACTTC	CASSVRDSYEQYF
TRBV19	.	TRBJ2-5	.	TGTGCCAGTAGTTCTAGGTACCAAGAGACCCAGTACTTC	CASSSRYQETQYF
TRBV19	.	TRBJ1-1	.	TGTGCCAGTAGCCCTTTTCGGAACACTGAAGCTTTCTTT	CASSPFRNTEAFF
TRBV15	.	TRBJ1-5	.	TGTGCCACCAGCAGAGCCCCCGGCCGGGTCCCGCCATCGTGGCCCCAGCATTTT	CATSRAPGRVPPSWPQHF
TRBV19	.	TRBJ2-2	.	TGTGCCAGCAACAGGAACACCGGGGAGCTGTTTTTT	CASNRNTGELFF
TRBV6-6	TRBD1	TRBJ1-2	.	TGTGCCGGAAAAGAAGGAACAGGGGGTGGCTACACCTTC	CAGKEGTGGGYTF
TRBV29-1	.	TRBJ1-1	.	TGCAGCACTACAGGGTTGAACACTGAAGCTTTCTTT	CSTTGLNTEAFF